The 18 T cell receptor beta chains below come from one sample, sequenced in a study of a mutant IDH1 vaccine in newly diagnosed glioma. Time point of the sample: week 11, during vaccination. The content of each vaccine dose was 300 ug of mutant IDH1 20-mer peptide, and topical imiquimod accompanied it. These receptors' antigens are unknown. The data were produced by immunoSEQ multiplex PCR, yet TCRdb's version contains in-frame clones alone and is incomplete. The table has around 62,000 clones, 89% seen once; the top ten hold 1.5% to 2.5%. Specimen: PBMCs, collected from a glioma patient whose treatment included an IDH1 peptide vaccine. Receptor source: a man aged 35 to 55 with glioma.

The chain is built from TRBV19 and TRBJ1-5; tentative D call: TRBD1 (6 bases). The CDR3 has 16 amino acids. Trimming pared 3 bases from V and 2 bases from J, leaving 14 bases between. Germline CDR1 and CDR2: LNHDA and SQIVND (reference sequence). The CDR3, as DNA: TGTGCCAGTAGTATTTTGGGGGCGGGGGGCAATCAGCCCCAGCATTTT. Its protein is CASSILGAGGNQPQHF. Together with reference TRBV19 and TRBJ1-5, the CDR3 gives the full variable domain: DGGITQSPKYLFRKEGQNVTLSCEQNLNHDAMYWYRQDPGQGLRLIYYSQIVNDFQKGDIAEGYSVSREKKESFPLTVTSAQKNPTAFYLCASSILGAGGNQPQHFGDGTRLSIL.

This rearrangement joins TRBV4-2 to TRBJ2-5; the match to TRBD2 covers 10 bases. Near its end, the DNA agrees better with TRBJ2-7, so the J call may be wrong. The CDR3 has 15 residues. The V gene's germline CDR1 is LGHNA and CDR2 YNFKEQ. The DNA of the CDR3 is TGTGCCAGCAGCCAGTCAGCTAGCGGGAGCTACGAGCAGTACTTC. It specifies CASSQSASGSYEQYF.

V gene TRBV28 combines with J gene TRBJ2-3; D gene unclear. CDR1 MDHEN and CDR2 SYDVKM come from the germline V gene. V was clipped by 5 bases and J by 1 base, with 7 bases between them. There are 13 residues in the CDR3. The CDR3 DNA reads as TGTGCCAGCAGTGTAGCAGGCACAGATACGCAGTATTTT. Protein sequence: CASSVAGTDTQYF.

The V and J genes are TRBV15 and TRBJ1-3; the match to TRBD1 covers 7 bases. The trim removed 1 base at V and 4 bases at J, leaving 4 bases unmatched. The CDR3 spans 15 residues. From germline, CDR1 is LNHNV and CDR2 YYDKDF (reference sequence). CDR3 sequence (DNA): TGTGCCACCAGCAGAGTTCGGACAGGAGGAAACACCATATATTTT. Its protein is CATSRVRTGGNTIYF.

A remark on this clone: One end of the junction is discordant with germline, which a read error may explain. V usage is TRBV7-2 and J usage is TRBJ2-1; the D gene is possibly TRBD2 (6 bases). This CDR3 is built from 14 residues. The germline gives CDR1 SGHTA, CDR2 FQGNSA. Here the CDR3 reads CASSLRDSNNEQFF. The CDR3 nucleotides read TGTGCCAGCAGCTTAAGGGACTCCAACAATGAGCAGTTCTTC.

The chain joins TRBV6-1 to TRBJ2-1; 9 bases align to TRBD1. With 0 bases clipped from V and 6 bases from J, the junction kept 9 bases outside the gene matches. In germline, CDR1 is MNHNS, CDR2 SASEGT. This CDR3 is built from 17 residues. The CDR3 nucleotides are TGTGCCAGCAGTGAAGCTTGGGGTGGGGGACAGGGCAATGAGCAGTTCTTC. Amino acid sequence: CASSEAWGGGQGNEQFF.

V is TRBV6-6 and J is TRBJ2-5; no clear D. CDR1 is MNHNY and CDR2 is SVGAGI in the germline V gene (reference sequence). There are 14 residues in the CDR3. Trimming cost V 4 bases and J 6 bases, with 15 bases left between them. The CDR3 here is CASSWTTQGKTQYF. In DNA, the CDR3 is TGTGCCAGCAGTTGGACGACCCAAGGAAAGACCCAGTACTTC.

The rearrangement joins TRBV6-6 to TRBJ2-1, with TRBD1 matching over 9 bases. The CDR3 sequence is 13 residues long. Germline V gene lookup returns CDR1 MNHNY and CDR2 SVGAGI (reference sequence). V gave up 6 bases and J gave up 10 bases; unmatched junction bases: 7. The CDR3 bases are TGTGCCAGCAGAGCGGACAGGGGTTCGGAGCAGTTCTTC. Protein: CASRADRGSEQFF.

The J gene is TRBJ2-7, the V gene TRBV5-4; TRBD2 might be the D (7 bases). The germline gives CDR1 SGHNT, CDR2 YYREEE (reference sequence). CDR3 length: 13 residues. The ends were cut back, 0 bases at V and 7 bases at J, with 11 bases in the middle. The DNA of the CDR3 is TGTGCCAGCAGCTTGGAGGGGGGGCGGGAGCAGTACTTC. Protein: CASSLEGGREQYF.

The chain has TRBV2 and TRBJ1-3, with D hard to call. Trimming pared 1 base from V and 0 bases from J, leaving 7 bases between. Looked up from germline, CDR1 is SNHLY and CDR2 is FYNNEI. This CDR3 is built from 15 residues. The CDR3: CASSEEAISGNTIYF. CDR3 DNA: TGTGCCAGCAGTGAAGAGGCGATCTCTGGAAACACCATATATTTT.

V and J are TRBV9 and TRBJ2-2; perhaps TRBD2 as D (6 bases). The V gene's germline CDR1 is SGDLS and CDR2 YYNGEE. The CDR3 has 15 residues. V gave up 5 bases and J gave up 2 bases, with 13 bases separating them. The CDR3 reads CASRKGLSNTGELFF. CDR3 nucleotides: TGTGCCAGCAGGAAGGGACTTTCAAACACCGGGGAGCTGTTTTTT. The whole variable domain, filled in from reference TRBV9 and TRBJ2-2, reads DSGVTQTPKHLITATGQRVTLRCSPRSGDLSVYWYQQSLDQGLQFLIQYYNGEERAKGNILERFSAQQFPDLHSELNLSSLELGDSALYFCASRKGLSNTGELFFGEGSRLTVL.

This chain joins TRBV7-6 and TRBJ2-5; a weak D match, TRBD2 (6 bases). V was clipped by 5 bases and J by 7 bases, with 17 bases between them. This CDR3 is built from 14 residues. CDR1 is SGHVS, CDR2 FNYEAQ, per germline. CDR3 sequence: CASSVLAGKWTQYF. The CDR3 DNA reads TGTGCCAGCAGCGTACTGGCGGGGAAGTGGACCCAGTACTTC.

The chain uses TRBV5-5 and TRBJ2-2; possibly TRBD2 for D (6 bases). The CDR3 is made up of 13 amino acids. Trimming took 0 bases from V and 7 from J, leaving 7 bases between them. Germline CDR1 SGHKS, CDR2 YYEKEE (reference sequence). CDR3 in amino acids: CASSLAGDGELFF. In DNA form, the CDR3 reads TGTGCCAGCAGCTTGGCGGGGGACGGGGAGCTGTTTTTT.

The rearrangement links TRBV19 to TRBJ2-2; a possible D gene is TRBD1 (6 bases). Germline CDR1 reads LNHDA; CDR2 reads SQIVND (reference sequence). The ends were cut back, 5 bases at V and 3 bases at J, with 10 bases in the middle. The CDR3 totals 14 residues. The CDR3 reads CASSSGQYTGELFF. The CDR3 coding sequence is TGTGCCAGTAGTTCTGGACAGTACACCGGGGAGCTGTTTTTT.

The chain is built from TRBV27 and TRBJ2-5; 11 bases align to TRBD2. Germline V CDR1 and CDR2: MNHEY, SMNVEV (reference sequence). The CDR3 has 13 residues. V lost 4 bases and J lost 9; bases outside the gene matches: 4. The CDR3 region has the DNA TGTGCCAGCAGTTCGCCTAGCGGGAGGTCCCAGTACTTC. It is translated as CASSSPSGRSQYF.

This chain joins TRBV5-8 and TRBJ1-3; no definite D call. With 1 base removed from V and 4 bases from J, the gap between germline ends came to 6 bases. Germline CDR1 and CDR2: SGHTS and YDEGEE. The CDR3 runs to 13 residues. CDR3 amino acids: CASSLNRGNTIYF. The DNA for the CDR3 is TGTGCCAGCAGCTTGAACAGAGGAAACACCATATATTTT.

Concerning this clone itself: One end of the junction varies from germline; a read error may be responsible. This sequence joins TRBV7-7 and TRBJ2-5; D may correspond to TRBD1 or TRBD2 (6 bases each). Germline V gene lookup returns CDR1 SSHAT and CDR2 FNYEAQ (reference sequence). The CDR3 runs 16 residues. The CDR3 DNA reads as TGTGCTAGCAGCTTAGCTTTCCCGGGGGCTAAAGAGACCCAGTACTTC. Protein: CASSLAFPGAKETQYF.

This chain uses TRBV9 with TRBJ1-3; D remains unclear. Trimming took off 10 bases at V and 0 bases at J, with 8 bases between the two ends. Looked up from germline, CDR1 is SGDLS and CDR2 is YYNGEE. The CDR3 covers 12 residues. CDR3 sequence (DNA): TGTGCCTCGAGGGACTCTGGAAACACCATATATTTT. Translated, it gives CASRDSGNTIYF.